Following are 2 T cell receptor beta chains from one sample sequenced in a study of T cells in narcolepsy. Libraries were prepared by immunoSEQ multiplex PCR; TCRdb keeps only in-frame clonotypes and omits some of them. The sample carries about 14,000 clones, around nine tenths recorded once. Sequenced: CD45RA- memory CD4+ T cells from PBMCs. The receptors come from a human donor with narcolepsy.

The chain is built from TRBV9 and TRBJ2-1; TRBD1 matches 7 bases. CDR1 is SGDLS, CDR2 YYNGEE, per germline. CDR3 length equals 15 residues. V lost 3 bases, J lost 2 bases, and 5 bases stayed unmatched. In nucleotides, the CDR3 is TGTGCCAGCAGCGCCCGGGACAGTGCCTACAATGAGCAGTTCTTC. This encodes CASSARDSAYNEQFF.

The CDR3: CASSQDVGAYSYEQYF. CDR3 sequence (DNA): TGTGCCAGCAGCCAAGATGTGGGAGCCTACTCCTACGAGCAGTACTTC. This chain connects TRBV4-2 to TRBJ2-7, with a tentative D call TRBD2 (5 bases). V was cut by 0 bases and J by 0 bases, with 12 bases left in between. Germline assignment: CDR1 LGHNA and CDR2 YNFKEQ. The CDR3 sequence is 16 residues long.